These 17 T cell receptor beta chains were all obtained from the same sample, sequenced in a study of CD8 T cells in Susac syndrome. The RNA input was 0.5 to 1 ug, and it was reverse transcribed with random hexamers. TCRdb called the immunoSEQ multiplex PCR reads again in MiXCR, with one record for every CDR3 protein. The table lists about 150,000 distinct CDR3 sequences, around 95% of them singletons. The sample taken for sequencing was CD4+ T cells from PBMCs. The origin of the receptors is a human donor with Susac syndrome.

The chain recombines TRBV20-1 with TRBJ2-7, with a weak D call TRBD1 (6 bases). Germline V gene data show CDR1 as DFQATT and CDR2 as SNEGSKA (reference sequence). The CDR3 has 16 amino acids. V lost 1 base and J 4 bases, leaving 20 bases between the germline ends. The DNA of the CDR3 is TGCAGTGCTAGAGCCGATAGGGGGACCGCCTTTTACGAGCAGTACTTC. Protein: CSARADRGTAFYEQYF.

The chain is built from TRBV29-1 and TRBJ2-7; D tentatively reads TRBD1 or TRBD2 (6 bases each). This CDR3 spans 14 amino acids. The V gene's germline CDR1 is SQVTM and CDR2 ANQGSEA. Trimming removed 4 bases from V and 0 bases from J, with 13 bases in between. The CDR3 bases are TGCAGCGTTGGGGGACACGGGGGCTCCTACGAGCAGTACTTC. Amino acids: CSVGGHGGSYEQYF.

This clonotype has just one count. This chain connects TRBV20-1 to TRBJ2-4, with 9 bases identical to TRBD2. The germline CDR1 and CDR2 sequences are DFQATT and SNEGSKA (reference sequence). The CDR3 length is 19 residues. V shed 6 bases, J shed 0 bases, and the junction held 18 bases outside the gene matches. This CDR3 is CSALHSGGTRSLAKNIQYF. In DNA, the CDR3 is TGCAGTGCCCTCCATAGCGGGGGAACAAGATCACTAGCCAAAAACATTCAGTACTTC.

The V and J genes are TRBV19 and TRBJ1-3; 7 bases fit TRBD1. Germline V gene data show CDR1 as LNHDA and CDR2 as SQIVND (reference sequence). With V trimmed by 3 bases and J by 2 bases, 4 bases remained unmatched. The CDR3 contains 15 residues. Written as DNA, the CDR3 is TGTGCCAGTAGTATCCCGACAGGGACTGGAAACACCATATATTTT. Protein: CASSIPTGTGNTIYF.

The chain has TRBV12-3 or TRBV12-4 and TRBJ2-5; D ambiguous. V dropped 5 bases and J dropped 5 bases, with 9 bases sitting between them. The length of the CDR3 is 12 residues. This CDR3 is CASSPQRETQYF. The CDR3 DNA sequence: TGTGCCAGCAGTCCACAAAGGGAGACCCAGTACTTC.

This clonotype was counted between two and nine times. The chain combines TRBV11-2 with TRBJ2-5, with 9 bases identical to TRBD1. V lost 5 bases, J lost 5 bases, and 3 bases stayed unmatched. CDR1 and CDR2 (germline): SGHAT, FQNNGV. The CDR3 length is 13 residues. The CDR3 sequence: CASSRQGGETQYF. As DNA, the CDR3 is TGTGCCAGCAGCCGACAGGGGGGGGAGACCCAGTACTTC.

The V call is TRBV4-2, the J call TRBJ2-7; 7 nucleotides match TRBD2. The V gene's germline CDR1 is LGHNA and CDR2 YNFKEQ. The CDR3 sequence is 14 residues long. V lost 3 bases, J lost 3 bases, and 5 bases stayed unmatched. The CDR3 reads CASSQRVAGYEQYF. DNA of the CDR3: TGTGCCAGCAGCCAGAGGGTAGCGGGCTACGAGCAGTACTTC.

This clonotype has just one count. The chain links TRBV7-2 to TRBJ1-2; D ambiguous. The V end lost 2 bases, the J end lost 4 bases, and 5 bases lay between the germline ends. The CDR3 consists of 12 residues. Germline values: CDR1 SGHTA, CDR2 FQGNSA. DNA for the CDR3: TGTGCCAGCAGCTTAACGAGCTATGGCTACACCTTC. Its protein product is CASSLTSYGYTF. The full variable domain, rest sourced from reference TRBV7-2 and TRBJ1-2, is GAGVSQSPSNKVTEKGKDVELRCDPISGHTALYWYRQSLGQGLEFLIYFQGNSAPDKSGLPSDRFSAERTGGSVSTLTIQRTQQEDSAVYLCASSLTSYGYTFGSGTRLTVV.

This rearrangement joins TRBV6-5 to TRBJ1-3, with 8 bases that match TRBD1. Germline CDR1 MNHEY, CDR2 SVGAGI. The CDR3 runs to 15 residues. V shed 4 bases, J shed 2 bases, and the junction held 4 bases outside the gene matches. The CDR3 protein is CASSSGQGTGNTIYF. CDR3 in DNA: TGTGCCAGCAGTTCCGGACAGGGTACTGGAAACACCATATATTTT.

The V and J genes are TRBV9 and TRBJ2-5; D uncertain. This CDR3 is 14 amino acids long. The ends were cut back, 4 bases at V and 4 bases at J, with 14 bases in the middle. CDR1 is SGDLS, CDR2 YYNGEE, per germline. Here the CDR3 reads CASSPNTARETQYF. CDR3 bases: TGTGCCAGCAGCCCTAATACGGCGAGAGAGACCCAGTACTTC.

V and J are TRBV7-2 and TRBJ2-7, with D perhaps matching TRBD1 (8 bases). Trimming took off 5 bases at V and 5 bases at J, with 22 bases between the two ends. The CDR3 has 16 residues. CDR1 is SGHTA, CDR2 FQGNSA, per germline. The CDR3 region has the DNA TGTGCCAGCAGCCGAACCCTGAACAGGGGGGGGGACGAGCAGTACTTC. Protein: CASSRTLNRGGDEQYF.

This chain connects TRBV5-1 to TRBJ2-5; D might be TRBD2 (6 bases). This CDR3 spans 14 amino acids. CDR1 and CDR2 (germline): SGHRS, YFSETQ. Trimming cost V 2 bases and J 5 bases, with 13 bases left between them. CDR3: CASSLGGLMETQYF. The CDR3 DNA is TGCGCCAGCAGCTTAGGAGGGTTGATGGAGACCCAGTACTTC.

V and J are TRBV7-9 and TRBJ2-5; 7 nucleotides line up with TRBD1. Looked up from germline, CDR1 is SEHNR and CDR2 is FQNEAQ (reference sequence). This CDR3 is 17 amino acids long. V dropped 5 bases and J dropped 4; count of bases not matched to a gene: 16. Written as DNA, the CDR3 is TGTGCCAGCAGCCCAGGGATGGGACAGACCGGGGCAGAGACCCAGTACTTC. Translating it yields CASSPGMGQTGAETQYF.

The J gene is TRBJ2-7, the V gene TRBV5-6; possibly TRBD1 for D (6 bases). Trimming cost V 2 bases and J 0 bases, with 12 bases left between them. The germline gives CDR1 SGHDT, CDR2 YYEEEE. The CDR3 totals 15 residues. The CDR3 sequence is CASSFRGRSSYEQYF. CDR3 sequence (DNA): TGTGCCAGCAGCTTCAGGGGCCGTAGCTCCTACGAGCAGTACTTC.

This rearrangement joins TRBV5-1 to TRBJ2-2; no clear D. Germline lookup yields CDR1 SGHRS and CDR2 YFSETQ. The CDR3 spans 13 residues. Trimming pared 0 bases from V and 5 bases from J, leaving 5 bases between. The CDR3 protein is CASSLDWTGELFF. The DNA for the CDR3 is TGCGCCAGCAGCTTGGATTGGACCGGGGAGCTGTTTTTT. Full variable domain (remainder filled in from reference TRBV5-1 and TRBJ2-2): KAGVTQTPRYLIKTRGQQVTLSCSPISGHRSVSWYQQTPGQGLQFLFEYFSETQRNKGNFPGRFSGRQFSNSRSEMNVSTLELGDSALYLCASSLDWTGELFFGEGSRLTVL.

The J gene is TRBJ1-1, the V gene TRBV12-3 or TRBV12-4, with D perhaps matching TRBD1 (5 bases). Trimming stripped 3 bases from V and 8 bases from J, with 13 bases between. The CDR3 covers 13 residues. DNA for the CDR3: TGTGCCAGCAGTTTGGGACCTCTTATCGAAGCTTTCTTT. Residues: CASSLGPLIEAFF.

DNA of the CDR3: TGTGCCAGCAGTTACGGCCAGATCAATGAGCAGTTCTTC. Translation gives CASSYGQINEQFF. The chain couples TRBV6-6 to TRBJ2-1, with D uncertain. CDR3 length: 13 residues. Trimming removed 2 bases from V and 6 bases from J, with 8 bases in between. From germline, CDR1 is MNHNY and CDR2 SVGAGI (reference sequence).